A single sample is the source of the 15 T cell receptor beta chains below, sequenced in a study of regulatory T cells in long-lasting Graves disease. Arm-PCR of CDR3 regions and iRepertoire HTBI primers were used to build TCR beta libraries. In TCRdb, the multiplex PCR reads were re-called with MiXCR into one record per CDR3 protein. The sample yields approximately 480,000 distinct CDR3 sequences, roughly 15% seen once. Time point indicated: newly diagnosed GD, antithyroid drugs for less than 3 months. TCR sequences were obtained from RNA taken from PBMCs. These data are also associated with another study on T cells in Graves' hyperthyroidism and ophthalmopathy.

The source material was peripheral blood mononuclear cells (PBMCs), sampled at new diagnosis, from a patient treated with antithyroid drugs. The receptors stem from a middle-aged man with Graves disease.

V gene TRBV6-2 or TRBV6-3 combines with J gene TRBJ2-3, with TRBD2 identical over 15 bases. This CDR3 comprises 19 residues. V lost 4 bases and J lost 2; bases outside the gene matches: 10. Germline CDR1 and CDR2: MNHEY and SVGEGT. This CDR3 reads CASSSPGLAGGGVTDTQYF. CDR3 DNA: TGTGCCAGCAGTTCTCCGGGACTAGCGGGAGGTGGGGTCACAGATACGCAGTATTTT.

As concerns this clonotype: With a much larger clone just one base away, this may be a read error. The DNA of the CDR3 is TGCAGTGCTAGAGATCGAGGTGGCCGGACAGGTAGAACTTACGAGCAGTGCTTC. As protein: CSARDRGGRTGRTYEQCF. The chain couples TRBV20-1 to TRBJ2-7, with 7 bases fitting TRBD1. Germline lookup yields CDR1 DFQATT and CDR2 SNEGSKA (reference sequence). There are 18 residues in the CDR3.

This clonotype was detected ten times or more. The chain has TRBV24-1 and TRBJ2-1; TRBD1 matches at 7 bases. Germline CDR1 reads KGHDR; CDR2 reads SFDVKD. V was pared by 4 bases and J by 10 bases, with 9 bases of the junction left unmatched. The CDR3 length is 14 residues. For the CDR3, the DNA is TGTGCCACCAGTGACTGGATCAGGGACAGCGAGCAGTTCTTC. Translating gives CATSDWIRDSEQFF.

This clonotype was seen repeatedly, ten times or more. The chain uses TRBV3-1 and TRBJ2-1; a possible D gene is TRBD1 (6 bases). Trimming removed 3 bases at V and 7 bases at J, with 16 bases between. Germline values: CDR1 LGHDT, CDR2 YNNKEL (reference sequence). The CDR3 has 15 residues. The CDR3 loop reads CASSQGSTGHNEQFF. The CDR3, as DNA: TGTGCCAGCAGCCAGGGTTCGACAGGCCATAATGAGCAGTTCTTC.

This clonotype was counted ten times or more. J is TRBJ2-1 and V is TRBV27; 9 bases fit TRBD1. V lost 6 bases, J lost 0 bases, and 9 bases stayed unmatched. CDR1 and CDR2 (germline): MNHEY, SMNVEV (reference sequence). The CDR3 sequence is 17 residues long. The CDR3 DNA reads as TGTGCCAGCAGCTCCATACCGACAGGGGGCTCCTACAATGAGCAGTTCTTC. Protein product: CASSSIPTGGSYNEQFF.

The chain joins TRBV9 to TRBJ1-1; D unclear. Germline V CDR1 and CDR2: SGDLS, YYNGEE. CDR3 size: 14 residues. V was clipped by 0 bases and J by 11 bases, with 17 bases between them. The CDR3 bases are TGTGCCAGCAGCGTAGACGGCAGGACCGAGGGTGCTTTCTTT. This translates into CASSVDGRTEGAFF.

The V call is TRBV24-1, the J call TRBJ2-2; unclear D gene. V was pared by 1 base and J by 10 bases, with 9 bases between. Germline CDR1 is KGHDR and CDR2 is SFDVKD. The CDR3 is made up of 13 amino acids. The CDR3 loop reads CATSDFGSLELFF. CDR3 sequence (DNA): TGTGCCACCAGTGATTTTGGTAGCTTGGAGCTGTTTTTT.

The chain combines TRBV4-1 with TRBJ1-2, with no clear D. The V end lost 2 bases, the J end lost 5 bases, and 12 bases lay between the germline ends. CDR3 length: 14 residues. CDR1 and CDR2 (germline): MGHRA, YSYEKL. The CDR3 region is CASSQYMREYGYTF. As DNA, the CDR3 is TGCGCCAGCAGCCAATACATGAGGGAGTATGGCTACACCTTC.

This clonotype showed up many times. The V gene is TRBV2, the J gene TRBJ2-1; 8 bases fit TRBD1. The CDR3 totals 13 residues. Germline CDR1 is SNHLY and CDR2 is FYNNEI. The junction had 7 bases not matched to a gene; V was cut back by 9 bases and J by 6 bases. CDR3 coding DNA: TGTGCCAGGTTGAGGACAGGGTCCAATGAGCAGTTCTTC. It codes for CARLRTGSNEQFF.

This clonotype was observed at least ten times. The chain combines TRBV20-1 with TRBJ1-5; D is uncertain. Germline lookup yields CDR1 DFQATT and CDR2 SNEGSKA (reference sequence). This CDR3 is 12 amino acids long. Trimming left V 3 bases short and J 3 bases short, with 6 bases between. This chain's CDR3 is CSARSNNQPQHF. In DNA form, the CDR3 reads TGCAGTGCTAGGTCGAACAATCAGCCCCAGCATTTT.

In its sample, this clonotype was seen many times. The chain uses TRBV18 and TRBJ2-5; D ambiguous. The CDR3 is made up of 13 amino acids. V gave up 4 bases and J gave up 2 bases, with 8 bases separating them. Germline CDR1 KGHSH, CDR2 LQKENI. The CDR3 DNA reads as TGTGCCAGCTCACTTCACGTACAAGAGACCCAGTACTTC. Translating gives CASSLHVQETQYF.

The CDR3 sequence: CASGVREQFF. For the CDR3, the DNA is TGTGCCAGTGGAGTACGTGAGCAGTTCTTC. The chain has TRBV19 and TRBJ2-1; D unresolved. CDR1 and CDR2 from the germline V gene are LNHDA and SQIVND (reference sequence). V was clipped by 8 bases and J by 9 bases, with 8 bases between them. This CDR3 is built from 10 residues.

The rearrangement uses TRBV7-3 and TRBJ2-7; TRBD2 aligns across 9 bases. V lost 5 bases and J lost 5; bases outside the gene matches: 10. The V gene's germline CDR1 is SGHTA and CDR2 FQGTGA. The CDR3 covers 15 residues. The chain's CDR3 is CASSVVAGAFHEQYF. CDR3 coding DNA: TGTGCCAGCAGCGTCGTAGCGGGAGCATTCCACGAGCAGTACTTC.

This clonotype appeared once. The chain recombines TRBV10-3 with TRBJ2-5; TRBD2 matches at 7 bases. Germline-derived CDR1 and CDR2 are ENHRY and SYGVKD. V lost 3 bases and J lost 0; bases outside the gene matches: 4. The CDR3 consists of 15 residues. CDR3 amino acids: CAISDPGTNQETQYF. Written as DNA, the CDR3 is TGTGCCATCAGTGACCCCGGGACTAACCAAGAGACCCAGTACTTC.

The V and J genes are TRBV14 and TRBJ2-5; the match to TRBD2 covers 10 bases. Germline values: CDR1 SGHDN, CDR2 FVKESK. Unmatched junction bases numbered 11, after V lost 5 bases and J lost 5 bases. This CDR3 contains 16 residues. This CDR3 reads CASSKDLAGAGETQYF. The CDR3 DNA reads TGTGCCAGCAGCAAGGACCTAGCGGGAGCGGGCGAGACCCAGTACTTC. Looking up the rest from reference TRBV14 and TRBJ2-5 gives the full variable domain: EAGVTQFPSHSVIEKGQTVTLRCDPISGHDNLYWYRRVMGKEIKFLLHFVKESKQDESGMPNNRFLAERTGGTYSTLKVQPAELEDSGVYFCASSKDLAGAGETQYFGPGTRLLVL.